This TCR beta chain was identified during a study of cytomegalovirus exposure and HLA in healthy donors. The PCR ran on 60 Vbeta and 13 Jbeta primers. TCRdb keeps only in-frame clones here, not all; method: immunoSEQ multiplex PCR. The sample records about 170,000 clones, roughly 77% being singletons. In regard to this clone: What it binds is not known.

Germline V CDR1 and CDR2: SGHTA, FQGNSA. The CDR3 length is 14 residues. Regarding the study as a whole: Later work found that TCR association rates differed between HLA loci; DRB1 had the most and HLA-C the fewest.

The chain uses TRBV7-2 and TRBJ2-5, with 13 bases matching TRBD2. The assigned J gene may be wrong: the sequence end matches TRBJ2-7 better. The source is a woman between 45 and 60 years old in good health and CMV-seropositive. The specimen was PBMCs. The CDR3 protein is CASSPGTSGTEQYF. Here the CDR3 DNA reads TGTGCCAGCAGCCCCGGGACTAGCGGGACCGAGCAGTACTTC.